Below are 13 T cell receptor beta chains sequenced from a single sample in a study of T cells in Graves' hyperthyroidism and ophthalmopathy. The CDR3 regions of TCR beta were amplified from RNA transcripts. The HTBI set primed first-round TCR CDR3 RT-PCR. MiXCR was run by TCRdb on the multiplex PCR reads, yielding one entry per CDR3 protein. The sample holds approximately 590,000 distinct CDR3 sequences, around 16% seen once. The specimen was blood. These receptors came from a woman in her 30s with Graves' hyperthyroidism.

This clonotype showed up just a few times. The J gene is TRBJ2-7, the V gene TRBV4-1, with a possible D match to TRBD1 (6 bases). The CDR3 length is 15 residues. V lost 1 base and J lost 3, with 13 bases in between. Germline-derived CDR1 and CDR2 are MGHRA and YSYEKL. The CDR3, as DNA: TGCGCCAGCAGCCAAGGTTCTGGGGGCGGCTACGAGCAGTACTTC. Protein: CASSQGSGGGYEQYF.

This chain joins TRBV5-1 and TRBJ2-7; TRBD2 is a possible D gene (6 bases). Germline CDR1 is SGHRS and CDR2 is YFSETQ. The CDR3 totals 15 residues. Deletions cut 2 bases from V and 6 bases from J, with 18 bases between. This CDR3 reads CASSFSAAGDSEQYF. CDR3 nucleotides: TGCGCCAGCAGCTTTTCAGCCGCTGGGGACTCCGAGCAGTACTTC.

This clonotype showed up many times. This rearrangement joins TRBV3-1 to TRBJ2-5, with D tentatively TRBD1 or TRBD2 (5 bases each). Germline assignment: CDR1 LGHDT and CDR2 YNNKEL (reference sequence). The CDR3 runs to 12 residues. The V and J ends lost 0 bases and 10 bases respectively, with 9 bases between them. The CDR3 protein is CASSQEVGGQYF. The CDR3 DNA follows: TGTGCCAGCAGCCAAGAAGTTGGGGGCCAGTACTTC.

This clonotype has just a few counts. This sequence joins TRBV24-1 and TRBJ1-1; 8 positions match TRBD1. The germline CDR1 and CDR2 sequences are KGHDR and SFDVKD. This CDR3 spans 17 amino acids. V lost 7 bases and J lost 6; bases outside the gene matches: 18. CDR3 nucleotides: TGTGCCACCAGAGTCCGTGGACAGGGAAAATTTTGTCCTGAAGCTTTCTTT. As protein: CATRVRGQGKFCPEAFF.

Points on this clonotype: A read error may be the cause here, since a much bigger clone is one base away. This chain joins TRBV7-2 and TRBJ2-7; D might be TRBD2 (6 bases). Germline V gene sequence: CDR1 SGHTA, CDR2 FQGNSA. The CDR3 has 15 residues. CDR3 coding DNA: TGTGCCAGCAGCTTAGCGATTAGCGGCTCCTACGAGCGGTACTTC. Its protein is CASSLAISGSYERYF.

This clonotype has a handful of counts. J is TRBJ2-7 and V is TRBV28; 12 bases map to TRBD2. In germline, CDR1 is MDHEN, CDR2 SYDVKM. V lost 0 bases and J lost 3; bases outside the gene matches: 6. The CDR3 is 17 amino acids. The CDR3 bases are TGTGCCAGCAGTTTATGGGGGACTAGCGGGTCGTTCTACGAGCAGTACTTC. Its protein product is CASSLWGTSGSFYEQYF.

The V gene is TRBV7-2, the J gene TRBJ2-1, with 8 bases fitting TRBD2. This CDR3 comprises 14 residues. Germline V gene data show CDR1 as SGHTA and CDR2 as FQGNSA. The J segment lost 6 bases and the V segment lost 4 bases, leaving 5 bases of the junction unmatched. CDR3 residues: CASSSTSAINEQFF. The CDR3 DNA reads TGTGCCAGCAGCTCGACTAGCGCGATCAATGAGCAGTTCTTC.

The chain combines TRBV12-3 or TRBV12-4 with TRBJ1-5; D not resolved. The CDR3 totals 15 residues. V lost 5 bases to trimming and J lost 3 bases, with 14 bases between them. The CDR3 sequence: CASSPTRRTNQPQHF. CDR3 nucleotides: TGTGCCAGCAGTCCGACCCGACGGACCAATCAGCCCCAGCATTTT.

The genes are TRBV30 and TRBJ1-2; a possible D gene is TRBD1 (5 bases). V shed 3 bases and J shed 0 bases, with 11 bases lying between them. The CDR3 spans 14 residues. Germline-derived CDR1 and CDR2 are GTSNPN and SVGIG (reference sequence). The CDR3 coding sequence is TGTGCCTGGAGGGAGACAGACGCTAACTATGGCTACACCTTC. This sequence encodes CAWRETDANYGYTF.

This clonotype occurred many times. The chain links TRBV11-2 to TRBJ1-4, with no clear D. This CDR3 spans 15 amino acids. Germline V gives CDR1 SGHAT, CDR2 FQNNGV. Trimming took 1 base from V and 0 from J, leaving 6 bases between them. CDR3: CASSLAISTNEKLFF. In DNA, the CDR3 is TGTGCCAGCAGCTTAGCGATTTCAACTAATGAAAAACTGTTTTTT.

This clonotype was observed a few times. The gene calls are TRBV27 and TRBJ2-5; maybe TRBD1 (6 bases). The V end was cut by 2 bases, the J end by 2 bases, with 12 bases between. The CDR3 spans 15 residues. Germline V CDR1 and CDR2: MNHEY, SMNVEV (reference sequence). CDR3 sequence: CASSLGVGTQETQYF. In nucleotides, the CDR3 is TGTGCCAGCAGTTTAGGCGTAGGGACACAAGAGACCCAGTACTTC.

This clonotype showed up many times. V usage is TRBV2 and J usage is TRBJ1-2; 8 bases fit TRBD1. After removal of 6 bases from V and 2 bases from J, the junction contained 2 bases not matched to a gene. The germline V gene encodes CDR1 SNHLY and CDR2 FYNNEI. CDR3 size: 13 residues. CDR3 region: CASRTGANYGYTF. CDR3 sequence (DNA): TGTGCCAGCAGGACAGGGGCCAACTATGGCTACACCTTC.

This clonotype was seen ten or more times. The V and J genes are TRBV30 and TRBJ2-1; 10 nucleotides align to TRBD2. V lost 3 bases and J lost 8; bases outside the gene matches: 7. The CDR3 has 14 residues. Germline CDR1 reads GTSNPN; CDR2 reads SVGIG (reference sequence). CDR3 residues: CAWRWASGSYEQFF. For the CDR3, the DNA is TGTGCCTGGAGGTGGGCTAGCGGGAGTTATGAGCAGTTCTTC.